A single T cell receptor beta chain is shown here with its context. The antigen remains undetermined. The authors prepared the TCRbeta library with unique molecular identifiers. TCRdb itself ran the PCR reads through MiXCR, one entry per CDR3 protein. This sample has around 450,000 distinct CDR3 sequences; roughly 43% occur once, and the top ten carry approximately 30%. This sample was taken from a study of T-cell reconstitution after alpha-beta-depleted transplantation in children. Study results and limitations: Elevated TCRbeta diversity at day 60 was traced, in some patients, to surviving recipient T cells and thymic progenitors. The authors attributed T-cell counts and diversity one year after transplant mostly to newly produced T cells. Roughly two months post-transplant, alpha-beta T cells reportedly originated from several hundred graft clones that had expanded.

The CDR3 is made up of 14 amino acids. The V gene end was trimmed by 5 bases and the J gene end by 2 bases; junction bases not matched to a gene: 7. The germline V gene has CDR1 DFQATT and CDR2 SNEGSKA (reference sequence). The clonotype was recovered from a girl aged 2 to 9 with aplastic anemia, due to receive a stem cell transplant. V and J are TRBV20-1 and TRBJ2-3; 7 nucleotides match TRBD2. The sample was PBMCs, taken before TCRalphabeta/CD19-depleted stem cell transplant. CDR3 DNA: TGCAGTGCTCGGGACTACGACTTCACAGATACGCAGTATTTT. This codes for CSARDYDFTDTQYF.